The 8 T cell receptor beta chains given below trace back to one sample, sequenced in a study of beta chain features in type 1 diabetes. Every bit of the isolated RNA underwent reverse transcription, so sequencing read expressed TCRB transcripts. TCRdb's copy holds only in-frame clones and misses some; the assay was immunoSEQ multiplex PCR. This sample carries around 430,000 clones, about 30% of them seen once, and the ten largest clones take roughly 0.066%. The sequenced sample was naive CD4+ T cells from blood. These TCRs come from a man aged 18-30 years in good health.

This clone has just a few counts. The genes are TRBV27 and TRBJ2-7; no reliable D call. This CDR3 is built from 13 residues. Per the germline V gene, CDR1 is MNHEY and CDR2 is SMNVEV (reference sequence). Trimming shortened V by 3 bases and J by 3 bases, and 9 bases separated the two germline ends. CDR3 sequence: CASSLARGYEQYF. The CDR3 DNA follows: TGTGCCAGCAGTTTGGCCCGTGGCTACGAGCAGTACTTC.

The chain links TRBV30 to TRBJ2-7; D not certain. Germline values: CDR1 GTSNPN, CDR2 SVGIG (reference sequence). The CDR3 is 14 amino acids. V shed 5 bases and J shed 2 bases, with 16 bases lying between them. The CDR3 sequence: CAWCISGNPYEQYF. In DNA form, the CDR3 reads TGTGCCTGGTGCATCTCAGGTAACCCCTACGAGCAGTACTTC.

Regarding this clone: The same CDR3 arises from other DNA sequences in this sample as well. The genes are TRBV5-4 and TRBJ2-3, with 9 bases that match TRBD2. With V trimmed by 1 base and J by 0 bases, 0 bases remained unmatched. CDR1 and CDR2 from the germline V gene are SGHNT and YYREEE (reference sequence). CDR3 length equals 15 residues. This chain's CDR3 is CASSLTSGSTDTQYF. The CDR3 nucleotides read TGTGCCAGCAGCTTGACTAGCGGGAGCACAGATACGCAGTATTTT. The variable domain in full, completed from reference TRBV5-4 and TRBJ2-3, reads ETGVTQSPTHLIKTRGQQVTLRCSSQSGHNTVSWYQQALGQGPQFIFQYYREEENGRGNFPPRFSGLQFPNYSSELNVNALELDDSALYLCASSLTSGSTDTQYFGPGTRLTVL.

The chain is built from TRBV11-2 and TRBJ2-5; tentative D call: TRBD1 (6 bases). The CDR3 has 15 residues. V was cut by 5 bases and J by 7 bases, with 20 bases left in between. Germline assignment: CDR1 SGHAT and CDR2 FQNNGV. CDR3 loop: CASSPDRIPMGTQYF. CDR3 in DNA: TGTGCCAGCAGCCCCGACAGGATCCCTATGGGGACCCAGTACTTC.

The rearrangement joins TRBV9 to TRBJ2-3, with D possibly matching TRBD1 (6 bases). Germline V gives CDR1 SGDLS, CDR2 YYNGEE. This CDR3 region has 15 residues. V was pared by 0 bases and J by 4 bases, with 12 bases between. This CDR3 reads CASSVAAGAPDTQYF. CDR3 nucleotide sequence: TGTGCCAGCAGCGTAGCGGCAGGGGCCCCAGATACGCAGTATTTT.

CDR3: CASSELTEADTQYF. In DNA form, the CDR3 reads TGTGCCAGCAGTGAGTTGACAGAGGCAGATACGCAGTATTTT. The rearrangement links TRBV2 to TRBJ2-3; D is perhaps TRBD1 (5 bases). V was trimmed by 3 bases and J by 4 bases, leaving 11 bases between them. This CDR3 region has 14 residues. Germline V CDR1 and CDR2: SNHLY, FYNNEI.

This clone was seen a single time. The chain couples TRBV30 to TRBJ1-1; a possible D gene is TRBD1 (6 bases). The CDR3 runs to 13 residues. V shed 4 bases and J shed 5 bases, with 14 bases lying between them. Germline loops: CDR1 GTSNPN, CDR2 SVGIG (reference sequence). CDR3 residues: CAWMSGTYTEAFF. CDR3 DNA: TGTGCCTGGATGTCCGGGACATATACTGAAGCTTTCTTT. Complete variable domain (other parts from reference TRBV30 and TRBJ1-1): SQTIHQWPATLVQPVGSPLSLECTVEGTSNPNLYWYRQAAGRGLQLLFYSVGIGQISSEVPQNLSASRPQDRQFILSSKKLLLSDSGFYLCAWMSGTYTEAFFGQGTRLTVV.

The chain is built from TRBV5-4 and TRBJ2-7, with D perhaps matching TRBD1 or TRBD2 (6 bases each). Trimming took 2 bases from V and 5 from J, leaving 11 bases between them. Germline CDR1 reads SGHNT; CDR2 reads YYREEE (reference sequence). The CDR3 has 13 amino acids. The CDR3 here is CASSLTGAHEQYF. CDR3 in DNA: TGTGCCAGCAGCTTAACGGGGGCCCACGAGCAGTACTTC.